Listed below are T cell receptor beta chains from one sample, sequenced in a study of cytomegalovirus exposure and HLA in healthy donors. Repertoires were generated with immunoSEQ multiplex PCR, while TCRdb's copy carries only in-frame clones and drops some. In the table there are about 140,000 clones, roughly 80% of which are singletons. Sequenced: PBMCs. These receptors were collected from a man in his forties in good health and CMV-seronegative. The CDR3 runs from the conserved cysteine through the conserved F or W. The order of the fields is CDR3 DNA, CDR3 protein, D gene, J gene, CDR3 length, V gene, clone size. A D gene is named only where the DNA matches it firmly. Clone size appears in some rows only: once, few, many, or a class for an expanded clone.

DNA: TGTGCCAGCAGTTTCCCCGGACAGGGTGGTGGCTACACCTTC
CDR3: CASSFPGQGGGYTF
D: TRBD1
J: TRBJ1-2
length: 14
V: TRBV28
size: .

DNA: TGTGCCAGCAGCCGACAGGGGGATAGGGGCAATCAGCCCCAGCATTTT
CDR3: CASSRQGDRGNQPQHF
D: TRBD1
J: TRBJ1-5
length: 16
V: TRBV2
size: .

DNA: TGCGCCAGCAGCTTGGCCTCAGGGAACTCCTACGAGCAGTACTTC
CDR3: CASSLASGNSYEQYF
D: .
J: TRBJ2-7
length: 15
V: TRBV5-1
size: .

DNA: TGTGCCAGCACGTTCTCCGGGACAGGGGGACAGGGCTACACCTTC
CDR3: CASTFSGTGGQGYTF
D: TRBD1
J: TRBJ1-2
length: 15
V: TRBV27
size: once

DNA: TGTGCCAGCAGTTACCTAGGACAGGGACAAGAGACCCAGTACTTC
CDR3: CASSYLGQGQETQYF
D: TRBD1
J: TRBJ2-5
length: 15
V: TRBV6-5
size: .

DNA: TGTGCCACCAGCAGGCTATACAGGGGGCAATCAGATACGCAGTATTTT
CDR3: CATSRLYRGQSDTQYF
D: TRBD1
J: TRBJ2-3
length: 16
V: TRBV15
size: .

DNA: TGTGCCAGCAGCTTAGCGAGGACAGAGAACTATGGCTACACCTTC
CDR3: CASSLARTENYGYTF
D: .
J: TRBJ1-2
length: 15
V: TRBV7-2
size: .

DNA: TGTGCAAGTCGCTTAGGGTACGAGCAGTACTTC
CDR3: CASRLGYEQYF
D: .
J: TRBJ2-7
length: 11
V: TRBV12-2
size: .

DNA: TGTGCCAGCAGTTTACGTTCGGACACTGAAGCTTTCTTT
CDR3: CASSLRSDTEAFF
D: .
J: TRBJ1-1
length: 13
V: TRBV27
size: .

DNA: TGTGCCAGCAGAAGGGGAGGACAGCCCCAGCATTTT
CDR3: CASRRGGQPQHF
D: .
J: TRBJ1-5
length: 12
V: TRBV27
size: .

DNA: TGCGCCAGCAGCCCTCCGGGGCGGGGCTCAGGAGAGCAGTACTTC
CDR3: CASSPPGRGSGEQYF
D: .
J: TRBJ2-7
length: 15
V: TRBV5-1
size: .

DNA: TGTGCCAGCAGCTTGATGAGCGGGGGGAACCAAGAGACCCAGTACTTC
CDR3: CASSLMSGGNQETQYF
D: TRBD2
J: TRBJ2-5
length: 16
V: TRBV5-4
size: .

DNA: TGCGCCAGCAGCTCGGACAGGGTCGGACAGCCCCAGCATTTT
CDR3: CASSSDRVGQPQHF
D: TRBD1
J: TRBJ1-5
length: 14
V: TRBV5-1
size: .

DNA: TGTGCCAGCAGCTCGTATGGAAACACCATATATTTT
CDR3: CASSSYGNTIYF
D: .
J: TRBJ1-3
length: 12
V: TRBV7-8
size: .

DNA: TGTGCCAGCAGCTTACCCAACAGATACCAAGAGACCCAGTACTTC
CDR3: CASSLPNRYQETQYF
D: .
J: TRBJ2-5
length: 15
V: TRBV11-2
size: .

DNA: TGTGCCAGCTCCCCTGGGGGCACCTACAATGAGCAGTTCTTC
CDR3: CASSPGGTYNEQFF
D: .
J: TRBJ2-1
length: 14
V: TRBV18
size: few

DNA: TGTGCCACCAGCAAAGCGGGGGGCTCCTACGAGCAGTACTTC
CDR3: CATSKAGGSYEQYF
D: TRBD2
J: TRBJ2-7
length: 14
V: TRBV15
size: .

DNA: TGCAGCGTCGAGATAGAGAGCTCCTACGAGCAGTACTTC
CDR3: CSVEIESSYEQYF
D: .
J: TRBJ2-7
length: 13
V: TRBV29-1
size: .

DNA: TGTGCCAGCAGTTTATACGTGGGAGGCGGCAATCAGCCCCAGCATTTT
CDR3: CASSLYVGGGNQPQHF
D: .
J: TRBJ1-5
length: 16
V: TRBV28
size: .

DNA: TGCGCCAGCAGTCCCACAGGGGGCACTTACGAGCAGTACTTC
CDR3: CASSPTGGTYEQYF
D: TRBD1
J: TRBJ2-7
length: 14
V: TRBV10-1
size: .

DNA: TGTGCCAGCAGTTACGGGACAGGGGCGCAAGGAAACACCATATATTTT
CDR3: CASSYGTGAQGNTIYF
D: TRBD1
J: TRBJ1-3
length: 16
V: TRBV6-6
size: .

DNA: TGTGCCAGCAGCTTAGCGGGGGGTCTCGGCGAGCAGTACTTC
CDR3: CASSLAGGLGEQYF
D: .
J: TRBJ2-7
length: 14
V: TRBV7-6
size: .

DNA: TGTGCCAGCAGCTCCCCAGCGGCCCTAGCGGGGGGCCTTCGCTACGAGCAGTACTTC
CDR3: CASSSPAALAGGLRYEQYF
D: TRBD2
J: TRBJ2-7
length: 19
V: TRBV7-2
size: .

DNA: TGTGCCAGCAGTTACTCTAGAACAGGGAAGGGCTATGGCTACACCTTC
CDR3: CASSYSRTGKGYGYTF
D: .
J: TRBJ1-2
length: 16
V: TRBV6-5
size: few

DNA: TGTGCCAGTAGTATAGATTGGCGGGGGGCCTCCTACAATGAGCAGTTCTTC
CDR3: CASSIDWRGASYNEQFF
D: TRBD2
J: TRBJ2-1
length: 17
V: TRBV19
size: .

DNA: TGTGCCAGCAGCTTCAGGACAGGGTCGAATGAGCAGTTCTTC
CDR3: CASSFRTGSNEQFF
D: TRBD1
J: TRBJ2-1
length: 14
V: TRBV5-4
size: once

DNA: TGCGCCAGCAGCTTGGATGCAGGGTCGGGCGATGAGCAGTTCTTC
CDR3: CASSLDAGSGDEQFF
D: .
J: TRBJ2-1
length: 15
V: TRBV5-1
size: .

DNA: TGTGCCAGCAGTTTTGCCGGACAGGGTGATAATTCACCCCTCCACTTT
CDR3: CASSFAGQGDNSPLHF
D: TRBD1
J: TRBJ1-6
length: 16
V: TRBV28
size: .

DNA: TGTGCCAGTAGTATAGTTGTCGAGGCCCCAGATACGCAGTATTTT
CDR3: CASSIVVEAPDTQYF
D: .
J: TRBJ2-3
length: 15
V: TRBV19
size: .

DNA: TGTGCCAGTAGTATTTTGGGTAGCGGGGGGCGAGAGACCCAGTACTTC
CDR3: CASSILGSGGRETQYF
D: TRBD2
J: TRBJ2-5
length: 16
V: TRBV19
size: .

DNA: TGCGCCAGCAGCTTTGGGGAGCAGGATCAGCCCCAGCATTTT
CDR3: CASSFGEQDQPQHF
D: .
J: TRBJ1-5
length: 14
V: TRBV5-1
size: .

DNA: TGTGCCAGCAGTTATGGACAGTTGAACACTGAAGCTTTCTTT
CDR3: CASSYGQLNTEAFF
D: .
J: TRBJ1-1
length: 14
V: TRBV6-5
size: few

DNA: TGTGCCAGTAGTATAGCTTTGGACAGGGGAAGTTCACCCCTCCACTTT
CDR3: CASSIALDRGSSPLHF
D: TRBD1
J: TRBJ1-6
length: 16
V: TRBV19
size: .

DNA: TGCAGCGTCCCAATAGGTCGGGGAGGGTACGAGCAGTACTTC
CDR3: CSVPIGRGGYEQYF
D: TRBD2
J: TRBJ2-7
length: 14
V: TRBV29-1
size: once

DNA: TGTGCCAGCAGTGAAGTGCAGGGGGCGGACACCGGGGAGCTGTTTTTT
CDR3: CASSEVQGADTGELFF
D: TRBD1
J: TRBJ2-2
length: 16
V: TRBV2
size: .

DNA: TGTGCCTGGAGATCGGGAGCAGGAAACACCATATATTTT
CDR3: CAWRSGAGNTIYF
D: .
J: TRBJ1-3
length: 13
V: TRBV30
size: .

DNA: TGTGCCAGCAGCTCTGGACAGAACCGATACGAGCAGTACTTC
CDR3: CASSSGQNRYEQYF
D: .
J: TRBJ2-7
length: 14
V: TRBV5-4
size: .

DNA: TGTGCCAGCAAGACAGGGGCGAATAATTCACCCCTCCACTTT
CDR3: CASKTGANNSPLHF
D: TRBD1
J: TRBJ1-6
length: 14
V: TRBV28
size: once

DNA: TGTGCCAGCACCCCCCGCAGGGGACAGGGGGACGAGCAGTACTTC
CDR3: CASTPRRGQGDEQYF
D: TRBD1
J: TRBJ2-7
length: 15
V: TRBV28
size: .

DNA: TGTGCCAGCACCCCGACAGGGCCAACTAACTATGGCTACACCTTC
CDR3: CASTPTGPTNYGYTF
D: TRBD1
J: TRBJ1-2
length: 15
V: TRBV6-6
size: .

DNA: TGTGCCAGCAGTTACCGGGACTGGCTTCAAGAGACCCAGTACTTC
CDR3: CASSYRDWLQETQYF
D: .
J: TRBJ2-5
length: 15
V: TRBV6-5
size: few

DNA: TGTGCCAGCAGTAGTAGCGGGGGGGCTTCCTACAATGAGCAGTTCTTC
CDR3: CASSSSGGASYNEQFF
D: TRBD2
J: TRBJ2-1
length: 16
V: TRBV27
size: once

DNA: TGTGCCAGCAGTCCGAGACAGACTGGAAACACCATATATTTT
CDR3: CASSPRQTGNTIYF
D: .
J: TRBJ1-3
length: 14
V: TRBV28
size: .

DNA: TGTGCCAGCAGTGGGGACAGGGTATTATCCGGGGAGCTGTTTTTT
CDR3: CASSGDRVLSGELFF
D: TRBD1
J: TRBJ2-2
length: 15
V: TRBV2
size: .

DNA: TGTGCCAGTAGTGCAAACCTACGGGCTTTCTTT
CDR3: CASSANLRAFF
D: .
J: TRBJ1-1
length: 11
V: TRBV19
size: .

DNA: TGTGCCAGCAGCAGTGGACAGCTAGACACTGAAGCTTTCTTT
CDR3: CASSSGQLDTEAFF
D: .
J: TRBJ1-1
length: 14
V: TRBV7-8
size: .

DNA: TGTGCCAGCAGCTTAGCGTCTGGAAACACCATATATTTT
CDR3: CASSLASGNTIYF
D: .
J: TRBJ1-3
length: 13
V: TRBV5-6
size: .

DNA: TGCGCCAGCAGGCAGGGGATCAACGAGCAGTACTTC
CDR3: CASRQGINEQYF
D: .
J: TRBJ2-7
length: 12
V: TRBV23-1
size: once

DNA: TGTGCCAGCAGCTCTCACAGGGACGGCTACACCTTC
CDR3: CASSSHRDGYTF
D: .
J: TRBJ1-2
length: 12
V: TRBV11-2
size: .

DNA: TGTGCCAGCAGCGTAGTAGACAGCCTTAATTCACCCCTCCACTTT
CDR3: CASSVVDSLNSPLHF
D: .
J: TRBJ1-6
length: 15
V: TRBV9
size: .

DNA: TGTGCCAGCAGCTTCAATCTCAGGGGGCTTGACACTGAAGCTTTCTTT
CDR3: CASSFNLRGLDTEAFF
D: TRBD1
J: TRBJ1-1
length: 16
V: TRBV7-3
size: few

DNA: TGTGCCAGCAGTGTATACAGGGTTCGGACTGAAGCTTTCTTT
CDR3: CASSVYRVRTEAFF
D: .
J: TRBJ1-1
length: 14
V: TRBV2
size: few

DNA: TGCCTAACCCGGGACACGAACACCGGGGAGCTGTTTTTT
CDR3: CLTRDTNTGELFF
D: .
J: TRBJ2-2
length: 13
V: TRBV6-6
size: .